This T cell receptor beta chain was sequenced for a study of shared clonotypes between healthy human individuals. Turning to the study itself: Each donor had three CD4 naive, three CD4 memory, two CD8 naive and one CD8 memory plate.

Sequenced by immunoSEQ multiplex PCR; TCRdb stores in-frame clones only, minus some. The table records about 2.1 million clones, around 95% of them present only once. The germline CDR1 and CDR2 sequences are SGDLS and YYNGEE. The V and J ends lost 0 bases and 7 bases respectively, with 16 bases between them. The CDR3 extends over 15 amino acids. CD45RO-negative, CCR7-selected cells formed the naive CD8 fraction, which excluded terminally differentiated effector memory CD45RA+ cells. The source of this sequence is a man aged 18 to 29 in good health. Some clones in this sample may be carry-over from other donors' samples. The chain has TRBV9 and TRBJ2-5, with D maybe TRBD1 (5 bases). Sequenced material: naive CD8+ T cells from PBMCs. DNA of the CDR3: TGTGCCAGCAGCGTAGTTCCAGGGCCCTTTGTGACCCAGTACTTC. As protein: CASSVVPGPFVTQYF.